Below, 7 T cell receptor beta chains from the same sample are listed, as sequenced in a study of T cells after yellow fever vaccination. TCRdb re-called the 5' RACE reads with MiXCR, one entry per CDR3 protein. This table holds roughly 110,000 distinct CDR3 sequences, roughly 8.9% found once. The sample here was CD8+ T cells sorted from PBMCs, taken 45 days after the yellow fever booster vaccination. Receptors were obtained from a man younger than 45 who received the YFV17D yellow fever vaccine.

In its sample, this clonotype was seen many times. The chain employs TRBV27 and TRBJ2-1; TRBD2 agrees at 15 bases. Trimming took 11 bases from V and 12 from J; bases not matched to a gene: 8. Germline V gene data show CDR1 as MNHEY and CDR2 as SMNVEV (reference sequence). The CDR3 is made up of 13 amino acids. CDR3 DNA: TGTGCCTCCGGACTAGCGGGGGGGTGGGGGCAGTTCTTC. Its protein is CASGLAGGWGQFF.

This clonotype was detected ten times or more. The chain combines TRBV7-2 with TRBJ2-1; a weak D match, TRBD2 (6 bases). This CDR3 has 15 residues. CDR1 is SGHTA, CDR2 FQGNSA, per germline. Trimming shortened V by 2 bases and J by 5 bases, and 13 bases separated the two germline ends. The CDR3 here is CASSLPRERDNEQFF. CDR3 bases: TGTGCCAGCAGCTTACCCCGGGAGCGAGACAATGAGCAGTTCTTC.

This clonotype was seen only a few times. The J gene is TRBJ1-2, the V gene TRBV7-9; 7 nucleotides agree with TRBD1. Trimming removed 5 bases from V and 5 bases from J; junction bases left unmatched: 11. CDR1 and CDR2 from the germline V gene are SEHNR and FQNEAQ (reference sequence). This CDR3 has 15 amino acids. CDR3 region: CASSLGGGTEYGYTF. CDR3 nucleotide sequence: TGTGCCAGCAGCCTCGGAGGGGGGACAGAGTATGGCTACACCTTC.

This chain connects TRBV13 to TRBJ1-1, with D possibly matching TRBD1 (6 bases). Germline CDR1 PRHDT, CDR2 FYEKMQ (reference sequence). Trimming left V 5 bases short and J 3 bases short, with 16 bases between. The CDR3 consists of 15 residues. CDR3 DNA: TGTGCCAGCAGCCCCCGGACAGAAGGCCACACTGAAGCTTTCTTT. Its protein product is CASSPRTEGHTEAFF.

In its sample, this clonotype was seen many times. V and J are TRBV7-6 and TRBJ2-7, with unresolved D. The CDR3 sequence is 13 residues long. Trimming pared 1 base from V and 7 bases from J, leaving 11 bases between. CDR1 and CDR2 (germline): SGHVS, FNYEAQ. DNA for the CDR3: TGTGCCAGCAGCTTAGAGACCTCCCTGGAGCAGTACTTC. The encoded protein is CASSLETSLEQYF.

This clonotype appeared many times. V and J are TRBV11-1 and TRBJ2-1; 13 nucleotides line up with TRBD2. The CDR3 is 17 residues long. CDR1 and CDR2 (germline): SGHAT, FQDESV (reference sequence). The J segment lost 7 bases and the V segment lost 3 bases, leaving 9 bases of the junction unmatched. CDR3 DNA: TGTGCCAGCAGCTTCCGGACTAGCGGGAGTCTGGTTAATGAGCAGTTCTTC. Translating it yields CASSFRTSGSLVNEQFF.

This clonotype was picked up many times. The CDR3, as DNA: TGCGCCAGCAGCTTGGGTCGAGGGGGCTTCGAGACCCAGTACTTC. Its translation is CASSLGRGGFETQYF. This sequence joins TRBV5-1 and TRBJ2-5, with 7 bases identical to TRBD1. The V gene's germline CDR1 is SGHRS and CDR2 YFSETQ. V trimming: 0 bases; J trimming: 5 bases; junction bases outside the gene matches: 7. The CDR3 length is 15 residues.